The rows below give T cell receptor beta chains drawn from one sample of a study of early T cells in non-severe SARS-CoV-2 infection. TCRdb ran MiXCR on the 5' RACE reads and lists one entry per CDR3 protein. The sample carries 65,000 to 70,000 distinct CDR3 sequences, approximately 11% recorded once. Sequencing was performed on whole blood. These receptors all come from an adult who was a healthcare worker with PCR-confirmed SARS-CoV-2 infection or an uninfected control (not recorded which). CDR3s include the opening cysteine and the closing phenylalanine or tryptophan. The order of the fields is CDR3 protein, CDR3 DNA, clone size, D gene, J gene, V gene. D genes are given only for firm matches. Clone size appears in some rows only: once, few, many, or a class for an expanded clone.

cdr3_aa: CASSVPPNTEAFF
cdr3_nt: TGTGCCAGCAGTGTCCCCCCGAACACTGAAGCTTTCTTT
clone_size: few
d_call: .
j_call: TRBJ1-1
v_call: TRBV2

cdr3_aa: CASSFLTGVYNEQYF
cdr3_nt: TGTGCCAGCAGTTTTTTGACAGGGGTGTACAACGAGCAGTACTTC
clone_size: few
d_call: TRBD1
j_call: TRBJ2-7
v_call: TRBV12-3/TRBV12-4

cdr3_aa: CASSPGTQGHEQYF
cdr3_nt: TGTGCCAGCAGTCCCGGGACTCAGGGTCACGAGCAGTACTTC
clone_size: many
d_call: .
j_call: TRBJ2-7
v_call: TRBV28

cdr3_aa: CASSQGAGGSSYEQYF
cdr3_nt: TGTGCCAGCAGCCAAGGTGCGGGAGGGAGCTCCTACGAGCAGTACTTC
clone_size: .
d_call: TRBD2
j_call: TRBJ2-7
v_call: TRBV4-2

cdr3_aa: CASSIASGRANEQFF
cdr3_nt: TGTGCCAGTAGTATAGCTAGCGGGAGGGCTAATGAGCAGTTCTTC
clone_size: few
d_call: TRBD2
j_call: TRBJ2-1
v_call: TRBV19

cdr3_aa: CASSPPVIWNTIYF
cdr3_nt: TGTGCCAGCAGCCCTCCGGTTATCTGGAACACCATATATTTT
clone_size: .
d_call: .
j_call: TRBJ1-3
v_call: TRBV11-2

cdr3_aa: CASSFDSSSYNEQFF
cdr3_nt: TGTGCCAGCAGTTTTGACAGTAGCTCCTACAATGAGCAGTTCTTC
clone_size: few
d_call: .
j_call: TRBJ2-1
v_call: TRBV12-3/TRBV12-4

cdr3_aa: CASSLGMTEAFF
cdr3_nt: TGTGCCAGCAGCTTAGGAATGACTGAAGCTTTCTTT
clone_size: few
d_call: .
j_call: TRBJ1-1
v_call: TRBV7-9

cdr3_aa: CASSVSGQGRTDTQYF
cdr3_nt: TGTGCCAGCAGCGTATCCGGACAGGGTCGCACAGATACGCAGTATTTT
clone_size: .
d_call: TRBD1
j_call: TRBJ2-3
v_call: TRBV9

cdr3_aa: CASSLGLDEQFF
cdr3_nt: TGTGCCAGCAGCTTAGGTTTGGATGAGCAGTTCTTC
clone_size: few
d_call: .
j_call: TRBJ2-1
v_call: TRBV7-9

cdr3_aa: CASSLSSLAGADNEQFF
cdr3_nt: TGTGCCAGCAGTTTATCTTCACTAGCGGGAGCTGACAATGAGCAGTTCTTC
clone_size: .
d_call: TRBD2
j_call: TRBJ2-1
v_call: TRBV27

cdr3_aa: CAWTNSGNTIYF
cdr3_nt: TGTGCCTGGACAAACTCTGGAAACACCATATATTTT
clone_size: many
d_call: .
j_call: TRBJ1-3
v_call: TRBV30

cdr3_aa: CSVEEEGIYEQYF
cdr3_nt: TGCAGCGTTGAAGAGGAGGGGATCTACGAGCAGTACTTC
clone_size: .
d_call: .
j_call: TRBJ2-7
v_call: TRBV29-1

cdr3_aa: CASGPTWTDSSYEQYF
cdr3_nt: TGTGCTAGTGGTCCGACCTGGACAGACAGCTCCTACGAGCAGTACTTC
clone_size: few
d_call: .
j_call: TRBJ2-7
v_call: TRBV12-5

cdr3_aa: CASSSHRGWYEQYF
cdr3_nt: TGTGCCAGCAGTTCCCACCGGGGGTGGTACGAGCAGTACTTC
clone_size: many
d_call: .
j_call: TRBJ2-7
v_call: TRBV28

cdr3_aa: CATSREGQSYEQYF
cdr3_nt: TGTGCCACCAGCAGAGAGGGACAGAGCTACGAGCAGTACTTC
clone_size: .
d_call: TRBD1
j_call: TRBJ2-7
v_call: TRBV15

cdr3_aa: CASSLEEFTDTQYF
cdr3_nt: TGTGCCAGCAGTTTAGAAGAGTTCACAGATACGCAGTATTTT
clone_size: .
d_call: .
j_call: TRBJ2-3
v_call: TRBV12-3/TRBV12-4

cdr3_aa: CASSTYSSGRKYF
cdr3_nt: TGTGCCAGCAGTACCTATTCTAGCGGGAGGAAGTATTTT
clone_size: few
d_call: TRBD2
j_call: TRBJ2-3
v_call: TRBV27

cdr3_aa: CASSLRLPFTDTQYF
cdr3_nt: TGTGCCAGCAGTTTAAGGCTACCTTTCACAGATACGCAGTATTTT
clone_size: many
d_call: .
j_call: TRBJ2-3
v_call: TRBV27

cdr3_aa: CASSQGADQGSTF
cdr3_nt: TGCGCCAGCAGCCAAGGAGCTGACCAGGGGAGCACCTTC
clone_size: .
d_call: .
j_call: TRBJ1-2
v_call: TRBV4-3

cdr3_aa: CSVIYRSANINEQFF
cdr3_nt: TGCAGCGTCATATACAGGTCAGCGAATATCAATGAGCAGTTCTTC
clone_size: few
d_call: .
j_call: TRBJ2-1
v_call: TRBV29-1

cdr3_aa: CASSFRMREKLFF
cdr3_nt: TGTGCCAGCAGCTTCAGGATGCGGGAAAAACTGTTTTTT
clone_size: many
d_call: .
j_call: TRBJ1-4
v_call: TRBV7-9

cdr3_aa: CASSLLGTASSGNTIYF
cdr3_nt: TGTGCCAGCAGCTTGTTAGGGACAGCGAGCTCTGGAAACACCATATATTTT
clone_size: many
d_call: TRBD1
j_call: TRBJ1-3
v_call: TRBV7-9

cdr3_aa: CASIQTLYNEQFF
cdr3_nt: TGTGCCAGCATCCAGACCCTCTACAATGAGCAGTTCTTC
clone_size: many
d_call: .
j_call: TRBJ2-1
v_call: TRBV6-1

cdr3_aa: CASGKGFSYEQYF
cdr3_nt: TGTGCCAGCGGGAAGGGGTTCTCCTACGAGCAGTACTTC
clone_size: .
d_call: .
j_call: TRBJ2-7
v_call: TRBV6-2/TRBV6-3

cdr3_aa: CASSYPDIWGAYEQYF
cdr3_nt: TGTGCCAGCAGTTACCCGGACATATGGGGAGCCTACGAGCAGTACTTC
clone_size: many
d_call: .
j_call: TRBJ2-7
v_call: TRBV6-2/TRBV6-3

cdr3_aa: CASSWGGQGGADYGYTF
cdr3_nt: TGTGCCAGCAGTTGGGGCGGCCAAGGGGGAGCGGACTATGGCTACACCTTC
clone_size: many
d_call: .
j_call: TRBJ1-2
v_call: TRBV28